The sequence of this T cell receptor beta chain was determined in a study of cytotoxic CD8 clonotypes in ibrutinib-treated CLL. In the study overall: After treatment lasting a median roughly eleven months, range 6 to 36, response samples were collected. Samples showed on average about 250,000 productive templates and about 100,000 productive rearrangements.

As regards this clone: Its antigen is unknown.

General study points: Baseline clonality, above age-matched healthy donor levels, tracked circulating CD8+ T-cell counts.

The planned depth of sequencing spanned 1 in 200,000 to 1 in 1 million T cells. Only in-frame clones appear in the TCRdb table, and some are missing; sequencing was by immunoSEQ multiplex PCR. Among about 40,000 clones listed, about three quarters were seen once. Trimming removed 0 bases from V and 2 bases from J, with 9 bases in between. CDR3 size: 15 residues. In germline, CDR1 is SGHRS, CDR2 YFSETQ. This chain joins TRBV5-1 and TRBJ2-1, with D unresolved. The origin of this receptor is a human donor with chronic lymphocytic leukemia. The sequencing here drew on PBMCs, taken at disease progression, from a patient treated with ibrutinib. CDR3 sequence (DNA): TGCGCCAGCAGCTTGGGATCCAGCACCTACAATGAGCAGTTCTTC. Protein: CASSLGSSTYNEQFF.